This record concerns one T cell receptor (beta chain) sequence. The data are from a study of shared clonotypes between healthy human individuals. Background on the study: Per-donor plates numbered three CD4 naive, three CD4 memory, two CD8 naive and one CD8 memory.

Method: immunoSEQ multiplex PCR; TCRdb's copy keeps in-frame clones and lacks some. The sample includes some 680,000 clones, around 73% of them seen just once. The V and J ends lost 1 base and 1 base respectively, with 10 bases between them. The CDR3 extends over 15 amino acids. The V gene's germline CDR1 is SGHAT and CDR2 FQNNGV. The chain joins TRBV11-2 to TRBJ1-2; tentative D call: TRBD1 (5 bases). Material for sequencing was memory CD4+ T cells sorted from blood. Stated subset: CD45RA-negative fraction. The receptor was derived from a woman under 40 in good health. CDR3 nucleotides: TGTGCCAGCAGCTTAGGGGCAGGGAATAACTATGGCTACACCTTC. It is translated as CASSLGAGNNYGYTF.